This passage covers 9 T cell receptor beta chains from one sample sequenced in a study of shared clonotypes between healthy human individuals. Sequenced by immunoSEQ multiplex PCR; TCRdb stores in-frame clones only, minus some. Found here are millions of clones, 95% of them singletons; the top ten hold 0.1% to 0.15%. The source material was naive CD4+ T cells sorted from blood. Stated subset: CD45RA+ positively selected. The receptors shown here come from a man aged 18-30 years in good health.

This rearrangement joins TRBV9 to TRBJ2-5, with 9 nucleotides matching TRBD2. The CDR3 runs to 16 residues. V lost 0 bases to trimming and J lost 5 bases; unmatched junction nucleotides: 8. Germline loops: CDR1 SGDLS, CDR2 YYNGEE. CDR3 in amino acids: CASSVASGGLFETQYF. The DNA for the CDR3 is TGTGCCAGCAGCGTAGCGAGCGGGGGGCTCTTCGAGACCCAGTACTTC.

The chain couples TRBV5-1 to TRBJ1-4; 7 bases are a match to TRBD1. This CDR3 is 17 amino acids long. The germline V gene has CDR1 SGHRS and CDR2 YFSETQ. Trimming at V came to 4 bases and at J to 4 bases, leaving 13 bases not matched to a gene. The CDR3 protein is CASSPGEGARGNEKLFF. CDR3 sequence (DNA): TGCGCCAGCAGCCCCGGGGAGGGGGCGCGGGGTAATGAAAAACTGTTTTTT.

The rearrangement uses TRBV28 and TRBJ2-7; D gene unclear. Trimming shortened V by 4 bases and J by 2 bases, and 21 bases separated the two germline ends. The CDR3 length is 17 residues. The germline gives CDR1 MDHEN, CDR2 SYDVKM. CDR3 DNA: TGTGCCAGCAGTTCTTGGGCGAGCATCCTCCTAACCTACGAGCAGTACTTC. Protein: CASSSWASILLTYEQYF.

The chain joins TRBV10-3 to TRBJ2-3, with D perhaps matching TRBD1 (5 bases). This CDR3 comprises 12 residues. The germline V gene has CDR1 ENHRY and CDR2 SYGVKD. V lost 8 bases, J lost 4 bases, and 10 bases lay in between. The CDR3 is CAILGVADTQYF. CDR3 bases: TGTGCCATCCTAGGGGTTGCAGATACGCAGTATTTT.

This clone was detected only once. The V call is TRBV25-1, the J call TRBJ1-2; 9 bases match TRBD1. The length of the CDR3 is 17 residues. Germline V gene sequence: CDR1 MGHDK, CDR2 SYGVNS. V was pared by 2 bases and J by 8 bases, with 15 bases of the junction left unmatched. CDR3 amino acids: CASSEPGQGPTMGGYTF. In nucleotides, the CDR3 is TGTGCCAGCAGTGAACCGGGACAGGGCCCCACTATGGGGGGCTACACCTTC.

This chain connects TRBV5-1 to TRBJ1-4, with D maybe TRBD1 (5 bases). Trimming shortened V by 2 bases and J by 1 base, and 9 bases separated the two germline ends. The CDR3 sequence is 15 residues long. The germline CDR1 and CDR2 sequences are SGHRS and YFSETQ. The CDR3 DNA reads TGCGCCAGCAGCTTTCAGGGTTTAACTAATGAAAAACTGTTTTTT. This translates into CASSFQGLTNEKLFF. The full variable domain, completed using reference TRBV5-1 and TRBJ1-4, is KAGVTQTPRYLIKTRGQQVTLSCSPISGHRSVSWYQQTPGQGLQFLFEYFSETQRNKGNFPGRFSGRQFSNSRSEMNVSTLELGDSALYLCASSFQGLTNEKLFFGSGTQLSVL.

The chain is built from TRBV28 and TRBJ2-5; 8 bases are shared with TRBD2. J lost 1 base, V lost 7 bases, and 11 bases had no gene match. Germline V gene sequence: CDR1 MDHEN, CDR2 SYDVKM. The CDR3 totals 16 residues. The chain's CDR3 is CASTRGGSTSQETQYF. As DNA, the CDR3 is TGTGCCAGCACCCGGGGGGGGTCCACCTCCCAAGAGACCCAGTACTTC. The whole variable domain, filled in from reference TRBV28 and TRBJ2-5, reads DVKVTQSSRYLVKRTGEKVFLECVQDMDHENMFWYRQDPGLGLRLIYFSYDVKMKEKGDIPEGYSVSREKKERFSLILESASTNQTSMYLCASTRGGSTSQETQYFGPGTRLLVL.

Of note for this clone: At the DNA level, this CDR3 is encoded by other sequences in the same sample as well. The rearrangement uses TRBV5-1 and TRBJ2-7, with D unclear. This CDR3 region has 12 residues. Germline V CDR1 and CDR2: SGHRS, YFSETQ. The V end lost 4 bases, the J end lost 0 bases, and 5 bases lay between the germline ends. The CDR3 sequence: CASSSSSYEQYF. The CDR3 coding sequence is TGCGCCAGCAGCAGTAGCTCCTACGAGCAGTACTTC. The whole variable domain, remainder taken from reference TRBV5-1 and TRBJ2-7, is KAGVTQTPRYLIKTRGQQVTLSCSPISGHRSVSWYQQTPGQGLQFLFEYFSETQRNKGNFPGRFSGRQFSNSRSEMNVSTLELGDSALYLCASSSSSYEQYFGPGTRLTVT.

The chain has TRBV5-4 and TRBJ1-2; D is uncertain. The CDR3 runs to 16 residues. Germline CDR1 reads SGHNT; CDR2 reads YYREEE (reference sequence). V lost 4 bases and J 0 bases, leaving 16 bases between the germline ends. This CDR3 is CASSPPLGETNYGYTF. CDR3 nucleotides: TGTGCCAGCAGCCCACCTTTAGGAGAGACTAACTATGGCTACACCTTC.